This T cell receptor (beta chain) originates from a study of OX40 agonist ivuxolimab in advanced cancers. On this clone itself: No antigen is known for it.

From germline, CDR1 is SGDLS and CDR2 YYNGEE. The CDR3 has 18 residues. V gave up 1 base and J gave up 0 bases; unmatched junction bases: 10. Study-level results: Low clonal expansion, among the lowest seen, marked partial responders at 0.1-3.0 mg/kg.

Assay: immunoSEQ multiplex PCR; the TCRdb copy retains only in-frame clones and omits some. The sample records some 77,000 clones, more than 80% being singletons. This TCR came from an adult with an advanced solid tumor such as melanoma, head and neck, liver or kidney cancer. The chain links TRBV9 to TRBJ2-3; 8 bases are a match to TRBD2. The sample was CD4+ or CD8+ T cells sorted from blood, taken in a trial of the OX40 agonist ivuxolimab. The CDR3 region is CASSVRYQTSASTDTQYF. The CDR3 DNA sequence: TGTGCCAGCAGCGTAAGGTACCAGACTAGCGCTAGCACAGATACGCAGTATTTT.